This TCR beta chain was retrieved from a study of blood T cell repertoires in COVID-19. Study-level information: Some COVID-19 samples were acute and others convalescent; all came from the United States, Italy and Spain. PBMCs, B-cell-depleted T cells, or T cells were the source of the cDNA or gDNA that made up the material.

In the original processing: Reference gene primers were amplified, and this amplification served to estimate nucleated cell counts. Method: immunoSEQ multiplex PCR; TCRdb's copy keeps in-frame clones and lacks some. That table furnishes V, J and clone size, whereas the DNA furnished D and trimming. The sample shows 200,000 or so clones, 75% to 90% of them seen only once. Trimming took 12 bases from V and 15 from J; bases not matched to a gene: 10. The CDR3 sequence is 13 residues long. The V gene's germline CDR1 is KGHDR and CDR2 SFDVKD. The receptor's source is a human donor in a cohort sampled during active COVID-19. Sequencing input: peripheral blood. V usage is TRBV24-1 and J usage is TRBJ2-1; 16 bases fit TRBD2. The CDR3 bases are TGTGCCGCCGGGACTAGCGGGAGGGCCGTCGCGTTCTTC. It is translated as CAAGTSGRAVAFF.